A single sample gave rise to the 20 T cell receptor beta chains below, sequenced in a study of cytomegalovirus exposure and HLA in healthy donors (dated by TCRdb to the late 2010s). Library preparation employed the immunoSEQ multiplex PCR assay. The multiplex PCR relied on a mix of 60 forward primers for TCR Vbeta segments and 13 reverse primers for TCR Jbeta segments. Imported from immuneACCESS, the table was reduced by TCRdb to in-frame sequences with V and J called. These copies leave out some clones; in studies compared against another copy, an unresolved V gene accounts for under half, and the cause of the remainder is not known. This sample lists 150,000 to 200,000 clones; 82% were detected once. 1.5% of the sample rests with the top ten. Sequenced input: PBMCs. Receptors originate from a man between 35 and 55 years old in good health and CMV-seronegative.

The V gene is TRBV7-2, the J gene TRBJ1-1; 10 bases align to TRBD1. From germline, CDR1 is SGHTA and CDR2 FQGNSA. The CDR3 sequence is 14 residues long. V trimming: 5 bases; J trimming: 6 bases; junction bases outside the gene matches: 6. CDR3 residues: CASSKGTGAAEAFF. The CDR3 DNA reads TGTGCCAGCAGCAAAGGGACAGGGGCTGCTGAAGCTTTCTTT.

The V call is TRBV7-3, the J call TRBJ2-2; TRBD2 aligns across 7 bases. The germline V gene encodes CDR1 SGHTA and CDR2 FQGTGA. The CDR3 sequence is 17 residues long. V shed 4 bases, J shed 2 bases, and the junction held 10 bases outside the gene matches. CDR3 sequence reads: CASSSGTGTINTGELFF. The CDR3 nucleotides are TGTGCCAGCAGCTCCGGAACCGGGACTATTAACACCGGGGAGCTGTTTTTT.

The rearrangement uses TRBV6-5 and TRBJ2-1; D is uncertain. The CDR3 is made up of 15 amino acids. Germline lookup yields CDR1 MNHEY and CDR2 SVGAGI. V dropped 6 bases and J dropped 2 bases, with 14 bases sitting between them. The CDR3 sequence: CASSRYYDPYNEQFF. The DNA for the CDR3 is TGTGCCAGCAGCCGTTACTACGACCCCTACAATGAGCAGTTCTTC.

The chain is built from TRBV6-1 and TRBJ2-7; 7 positions match TRBD2. The CDR3 contains 14 residues. V lost 4 bases, J lost 3 bases, and 6 bases stayed unmatched. Germline V gene data show CDR1 as MNHNS and CDR2 as SASEGT. The CDR3 coding sequence is TGTGCCAGCAGTGCCCACAGCGGGGTCTACGAGCAGTACTTC. It specifies CASSAHSGVYEQYF.

The rearrangement links TRBV29-1 to TRBJ1-1; D is possibly TRBD1 (6 bases). The length of the CDR3 is 12 residues. V was trimmed by 4 bases and J by 5 bases, leaving 11 bases between them. Germline V gene sequence: CDR1 SQVTM, CDR2 ANQGSEA. The CDR3 coding sequence is TGCAGCGTTGTAGGGGGTCTTACTGAAGCTTTCTTT. Protein sequence: CSVVGGLTEAFF.

The chain uses TRBV10-2 and TRBJ2-5; 9 bases fit TRBD1. Germline V CDR1 and CDR2: WSHSY, SAAADI. Unmatched junction bases numbered 5, after V lost 7 bases and J lost 5 bases. The CDR3 loop spans 13 amino acids. The CDR3 DNA reads TGCGCCAGCAACCGGGACAGGGAGGAGACCCAGTACTTC. Translated: CASNRDREETQYF.

This clone was counted between two and nine times. The chain recombines TRBV18 with TRBJ1-5, with D possibly TRBD1 on 5 matching bases. Trimming stripped 1 base from V and 3 bases from J, with 13 bases between. CDR1 is KGHSH and CDR2 is LQKENI in the germline V gene. The CDR3 consists of 16 residues. The CDR3 here is CASSPQEGNNNQPQHF. The CDR3 DNA follows: TGTGCCAGCTCACCACAGGAGGGGAATAACAATCAGCCCCAGCATTTT.

The V gene is TRBV15, the J gene TRBJ1-3; D call uncertain. Per germline, CDR1 LNHNV and CDR2 YYDKDF (reference sequence). This CDR3 region has 16 residues. Trimming removed 1 base at V and 2 bases at J, with 12 bases between. CDR3 bases: TGTGCCACCAGCAGAGCGGTGGGGAGCCCTGGAAACACCATATATTTT. Its translation is CATSRAVGSPGNTIYF.

The V call is TRBV6-1, the J call TRBJ2-5; 11 bases line up with TRBD2. V was clipped by 5 bases and J by 3 bases; unmatched bases: 2. The CDR3 runs 14 residues. Per germline, CDR1 MNHNS and CDR2 SASEGT. This CDR3 reads CASSLAGGEETQYF. DNA for the CDR3: TGTGCCAGCAGTTTAGCGGGGGGGGAAGAGACCCAGTACTTC.

The rearrangement links TRBV28 to TRBJ2-7; TRBD2 matches 15 bases. The germline CDR1 and CDR2 sequences are MDHEN and SYDVKM. The CDR3 sequence is 18 residues long. Losses at the gene ends were 8 bases for V and 5 bases for J; bases not matched to a gene: 16. CDR3 residues: CASLPGLAGGLKLDEQYF. The CDR3 nucleotides are TGTGCCAGCCTTCCCGGACTAGCGGGAGGGCTTAAATTGGACGAGCAGTACTTC.

The chain joins TRBV7-6 to TRBJ2-1; tentative D call: TRBD1 (5 bases). In germline, CDR1 is SGHVS, CDR2 FNYEAQ. CDR3 length: 15 amino acids. Trimming stripped 7 bases from V and 8 bases from J, with 21 bases between. CDR3 sequence (DNA): TGTGCCAGCAACCTAACGGCAGGGTACACGTATGAGCAGTTCTTC. Its protein is CASNLTAGYTYEQFF.

A few counts support this clone. The rearrangement links TRBV7-2 to TRBJ1-2; 8 positions match TRBD1. This CDR3 has 15 residues. With V trimmed by 4 bases and J by 1 base, 5 bases remained unmatched. Germline CDR1 reads SGHTA; CDR2 reads FQGNSA. Here the CDR3 reads CASSSQGVYNYGYTF. The DNA of the CDR3 is TGTGCCAGCAGCTCACAGGGGGTTTATAACTATGGCTACACCTTC.

The V gene is TRBV18, the J gene TRBJ2-1; 8 bases match TRBD1. The CDR3 extends over 14 amino acids. Germline values: CDR1 KGHSH, CDR2 LQKENI. V lost 10 bases to trimming and J lost 1 base; unmatched junction nucleotides: 6. CDR3 protein: CATTDRGSYNEQFF. The CDR3 coding sequence is TGTGCCACCACAGACAGGGGATCCTACAATGAGCAGTTCTTC. Based on the CDR3 plus reference TRBV18 and TRBJ2-1, the full variable domain is NAGVMQNPRHLVRRRGQEARLRCSPMKGHSHVYWYRQLPEEGLKFMVYLQKENIIDESGMPKERFSAEFPKEGPSILRIQQVVRGDSAAYFCATTDRGSYNEQFFGPGTRLTVL.

V and J are TRBV28 and TRBJ1-5; 11 positions match TRBD1. The length of the CDR3 is 16 residues. Germline V gene data show CDR1 as MDHEN and CDR2 as SYDVKM. J was trimmed by 6 bases and V by 4 bases; bases with no gene match: 8. CDR3 DNA: TGTGCCAGCAGTTCCGGGACAGGGGGTCGAAGTCAGCCCCAGCATTTT. Protein sequence: CASSSGTGGRSQPQHF.

The V and J genes are TRBV30 and TRBJ1-1; TRBD1 agrees at 11 bases. The CDR3 loop spans 12 amino acids. Germline CDR1 is GTSNPN and CDR2 is SVGIG (reference sequence). The V segment lost 5 bases and the J segment 6 bases; nucleotides outside the gene matches: 2. CDR3 bases: TGTGCCTGGGGGACAGGGGGTCCTGAAGCTTTCTTT. Its protein is CAWGTGGPEAFF.

V is TRBV18 and J is TRBJ2-2; TRBD1 aligns across 8 bases. This CDR3 comprises 16 residues. The trim removed 4 bases at V and 1 base at J, leaving 5 bases unmatched. Germline V gene data show CDR1 as KGHSH and CDR2 as LQKENI. The CDR3 nucleotides are TGTGCCAGCTCACGAGTGGACAGGGTGAACACCGGGGAGCTGTTTTTT. Protein sequence: CASSRVDRVNTGELFF. Using reference TRBV18 and TRBJ2-2 for the parts outside the CDR3, the full variable domain is NAGVMQNPRHLVRRRGQEARLRCSPMKGHSHVYWYRQLPEEGLKFMVYLQKENIIDESGMPKERFSAEFPKEGPSILRIQQVVRGDSAAYFCASSRVDRVNTGELFFGEGSRLTVL.

The rearrangement joins TRBV5-1 to TRBJ2-2, with TRBD1 as a possible D gene (6 bases). The ends were cut back, 5 bases at V and 2 bases at J, with 13 bases in the middle. CDR1 and CDR2 (germline): SGHRS, YFSETQ. The CDR3 covers 15 residues. CDR3 sequence reads: CASRPGHSNTGELFF. Written as DNA, the CDR3 is TGCGCCAGCAGGCCGGGACACTCAAACACCGGGGAGCTGTTTTTT.

Here the CDR3 reads CASRGGQANEKLFF. The CDR3 bases are TGTGCCAGCAGGGGGGGACAGGCTAATGAAAAACTGTTTTTT. The chain recombines TRBV7-2 with TRBJ1-4; 8 bases fit TRBD1. Per germline, CDR1 SGHTA and CDR2 FQGNSA. This CDR3 contains 14 residues. The trim removed 6 bases at V and 3 bases at J, leaving 3 bases unmatched.

The chain links TRBV4-2 to TRBJ2-7, with 12 bases aligning to TRBD2. Germline values: CDR1 LGHNA, CDR2 YNFKEQ. Losses at the gene ends were 0 bases for V and 9 bases for J; bases not matched to a gene: 6. CDR3 size: 15 residues. CDR3 amino acids: CASSQDRLAGVVQYF. DNA of the CDR3: TGTGCCAGCAGCCAAGATCGACTAGCGGGAGTAGTGCAGTACTTC.

The rearrangement joins TRBV6-5 to TRBJ1-5; 9 nucleotides agree with TRBD1. CDR1 is MNHEY, CDR2 SVGAGI, per germline. The junction had 4 bases not matched to a gene; V was cut back by 5 bases and J by 2 bases. CDR3 length: 15 residues. The CDR3 loop reads CASSKDRGRNQPQHF. In DNA form, the CDR3 reads TGTGCCAGCAGTAAGGACAGGGGTCGCAATCAGCCCCAGCATTTT.